This T cell receptor (beta chain) was identified during a study of beta chain features in type 1 diabetes. Study context: The patient and healthy donor groups were comparable for age, gender and cell yields. Overall study findings and caveats: Moderate but significant shortening of TCRB CDR3s was recorded in all four CD4+ subsets from Type 1 diabetes patients. Possibly, sequencing cDNA over-represented cells that had high TCR expression levels. In the patient group, naive, central memory and Treg TCRB repertoires seemed more alike than in the healthy donor group.

This clone was observed a handful of times. Its specificity is not known. Expressed TCRB transcripts were sequenced because the entire RNA isolate underwent reverse transcription. Assay: immunoSEQ multiplex PCR; the TCRdb copy retains only in-frame clones and omits some. The sample records a few hundred thousand clones, approximately 15% being singletons. The germline CDR1 and CDR2 sequences are KGHSH and LQKENI. Deletions cut 3 bases from V and 6 bases from J, with 20 bases between. This CDR3 has 16 residues. CD4+ naive, central memory, regulatory and stem cell-like memory subsets were isolated by sorting on CD45RO/CCR7/CD25/CD127/CD95/CD27.

This rearrangement joins TRBV18 to TRBJ1-1, with D maybe TRBD1 (5 bases). The sequence was obtained from a woman between 18 and 29 years old with type 1 diabetes. The specimen sequenced was naive CD4+ T cells from blood. For the CDR3, the DNA is TGTGCCAGCTCACCGGGGTTCGACAGAGCAGGACCTGAAGCTTTCTTT. It codes for CASSPGFDRAGPEAFF.